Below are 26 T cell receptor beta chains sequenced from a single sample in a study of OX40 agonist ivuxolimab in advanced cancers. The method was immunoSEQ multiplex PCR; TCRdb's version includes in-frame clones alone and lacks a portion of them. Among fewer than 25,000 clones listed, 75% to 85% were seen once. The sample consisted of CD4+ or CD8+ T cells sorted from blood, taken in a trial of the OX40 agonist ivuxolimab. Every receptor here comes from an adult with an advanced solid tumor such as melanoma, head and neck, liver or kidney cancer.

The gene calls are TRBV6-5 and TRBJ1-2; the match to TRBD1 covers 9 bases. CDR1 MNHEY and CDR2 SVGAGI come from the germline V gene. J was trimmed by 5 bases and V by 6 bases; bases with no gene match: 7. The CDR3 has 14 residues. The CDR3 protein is CASSRQGGMYGYTF. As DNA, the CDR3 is TGTGCCAGCAGCCGACAGGGGGGGATGTATGGCTACACCTTC.

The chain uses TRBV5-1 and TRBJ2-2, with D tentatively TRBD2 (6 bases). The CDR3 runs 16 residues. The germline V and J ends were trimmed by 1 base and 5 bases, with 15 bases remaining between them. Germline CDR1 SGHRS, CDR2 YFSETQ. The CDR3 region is CASSLSLGGRTGELFF. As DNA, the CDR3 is TGCGCCAGCAGCTTGAGTCTGGGGGGACGGACCGGGGAGCTGTTTTTT.

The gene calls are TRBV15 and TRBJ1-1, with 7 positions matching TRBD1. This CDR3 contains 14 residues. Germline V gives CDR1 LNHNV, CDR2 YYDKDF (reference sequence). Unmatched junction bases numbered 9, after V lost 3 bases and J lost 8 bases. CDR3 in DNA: TGTGCCACCAGCAGTGGACAGGAGGGCGAAGAAGCTTTCTTT. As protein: CATSSGQEGEEAFF.

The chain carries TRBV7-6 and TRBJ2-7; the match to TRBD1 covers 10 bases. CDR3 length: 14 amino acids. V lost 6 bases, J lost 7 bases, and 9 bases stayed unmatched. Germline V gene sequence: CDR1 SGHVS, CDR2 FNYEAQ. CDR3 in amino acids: CASSSPGQGREQYF. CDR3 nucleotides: TGTGCCAGCAGTTCGCCGGGACAGGGGCGGGAGCAGTACTTC.

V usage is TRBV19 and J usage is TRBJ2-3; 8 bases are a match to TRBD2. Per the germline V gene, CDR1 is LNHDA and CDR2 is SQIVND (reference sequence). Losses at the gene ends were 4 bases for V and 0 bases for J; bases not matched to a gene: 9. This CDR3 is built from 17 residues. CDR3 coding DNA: TGTGCCAGTAGTAAGGAGCGAGCGGGGGTCAGCACAGATACGCAGTATTTT. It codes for CASSKERAGVSTDTQYF.

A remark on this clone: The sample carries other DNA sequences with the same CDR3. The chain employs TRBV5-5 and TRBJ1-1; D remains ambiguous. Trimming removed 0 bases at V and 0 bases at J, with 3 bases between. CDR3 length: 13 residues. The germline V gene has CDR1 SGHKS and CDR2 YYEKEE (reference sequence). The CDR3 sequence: CASSLDLNTEAFF. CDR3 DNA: TGTGCCAGCAGCTTGGATCTGAACACTGAAGCTTTCTTT.

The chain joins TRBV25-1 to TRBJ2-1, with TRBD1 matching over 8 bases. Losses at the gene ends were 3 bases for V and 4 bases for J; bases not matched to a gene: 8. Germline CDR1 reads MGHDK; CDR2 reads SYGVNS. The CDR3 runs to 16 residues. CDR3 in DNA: TGTGCCAGCAGTGAGCCGGACAGGGCAGCATACAATGAGCAGTTCTTC. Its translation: CASSEPDRAAYNEQFF.

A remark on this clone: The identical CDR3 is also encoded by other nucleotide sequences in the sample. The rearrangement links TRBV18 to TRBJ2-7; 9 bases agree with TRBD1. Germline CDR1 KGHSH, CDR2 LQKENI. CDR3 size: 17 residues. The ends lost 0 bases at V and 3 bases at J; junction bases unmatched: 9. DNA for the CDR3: TGTGCCAGCTCACCACCACTGACAGGGGGTAAACTCTACGAGCAGTACTTC. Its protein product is CASSPPLTGGKLYEQYF.

The CDR3 DNA is TGTGCCTGGAAGCCCCAGGCTTACGGCTACACCTTC. This encodes CAWKPQAYGYTF. V gene TRBV30 combines with J gene TRBJ1-2, with D hard to call. In germline, CDR1 is GTSNPN, CDR2 SVGIG (reference sequence). V dropped 4 bases and J dropped 8 bases, with 14 bases sitting between them. This CDR3 contains 12 residues.

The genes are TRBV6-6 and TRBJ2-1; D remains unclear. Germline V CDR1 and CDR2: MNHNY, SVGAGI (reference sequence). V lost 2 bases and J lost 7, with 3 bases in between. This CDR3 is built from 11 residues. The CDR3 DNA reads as TGTGCCAGCAGTTACCGGAATGAGCAGTTCTTC. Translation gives CASSYRNEQFF.

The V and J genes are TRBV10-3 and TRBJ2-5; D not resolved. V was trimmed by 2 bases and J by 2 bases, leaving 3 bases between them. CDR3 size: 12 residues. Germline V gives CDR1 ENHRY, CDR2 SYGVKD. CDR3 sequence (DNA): TGTGCCATCAGTGAGAAACAAGAGACCCAGTACTTC. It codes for CAISEKQETQYF.

The CDR3: CASSQGAGLIGAFF. The CDR3 region has the DNA TGTGCCAGCAGCCAAGGGGCAGGCCTCATTGGAGCTTTCTTT. The gene calls are TRBV14 and TRBJ1-1; D ambiguous. This CDR3 contains 14 residues. The V and J ends lost 1 base and 10 bases respectively, with 16 bases between them. Germline lookup yields CDR1 SGHDN and CDR2 FVKESK.

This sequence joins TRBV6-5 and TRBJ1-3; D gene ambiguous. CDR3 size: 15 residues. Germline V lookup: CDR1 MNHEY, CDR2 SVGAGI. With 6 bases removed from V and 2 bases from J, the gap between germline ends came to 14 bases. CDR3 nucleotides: TGTGCCAGCAGCCAATCTTACGGGGCTGGAAACACCATATATTTT. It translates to CASSQSYGAGNTIYF.

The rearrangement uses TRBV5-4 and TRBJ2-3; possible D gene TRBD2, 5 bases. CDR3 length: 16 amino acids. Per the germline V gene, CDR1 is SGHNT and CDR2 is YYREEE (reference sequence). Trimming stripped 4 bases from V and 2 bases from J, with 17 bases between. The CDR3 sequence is CASSRTPRGLTDTQYF. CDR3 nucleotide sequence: TGTGCCAGCAGCCGGACGCCCCGGGGTCTCACAGATACGCAGTATTTT.

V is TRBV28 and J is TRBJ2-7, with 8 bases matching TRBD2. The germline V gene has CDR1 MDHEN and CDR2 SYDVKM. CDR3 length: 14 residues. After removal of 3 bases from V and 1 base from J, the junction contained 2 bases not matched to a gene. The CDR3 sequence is CASSLAGGSYEQYF. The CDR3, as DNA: TGTGCCAGCAGTTTGGCGGGGGGATCCTACGAGCAGTACTTC.

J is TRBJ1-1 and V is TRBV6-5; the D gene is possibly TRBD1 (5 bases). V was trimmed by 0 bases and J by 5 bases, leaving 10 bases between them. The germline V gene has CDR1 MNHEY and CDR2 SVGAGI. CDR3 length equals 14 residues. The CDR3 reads CASSYSAGGTEAFF. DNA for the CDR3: TGTGCCAGCAGTTACTCGGCGGGGGGGACTGAAGCTTTCTTT.

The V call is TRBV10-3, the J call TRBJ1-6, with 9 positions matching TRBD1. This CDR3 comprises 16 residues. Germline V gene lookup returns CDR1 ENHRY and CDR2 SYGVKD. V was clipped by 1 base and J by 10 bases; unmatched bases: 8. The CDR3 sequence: CAISEFEKDRGSPLHF. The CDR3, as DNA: TGTGCCATCAGTGAGTTTGAAAAGGACAGGGGATCACCCCTCCACTTT.

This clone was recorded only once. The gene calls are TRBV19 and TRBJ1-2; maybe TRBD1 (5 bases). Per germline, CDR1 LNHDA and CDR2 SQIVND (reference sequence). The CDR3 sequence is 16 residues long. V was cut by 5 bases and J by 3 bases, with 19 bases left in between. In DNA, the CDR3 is TGTGCCAGTAGTTTGGCAGGGAGGTTATCTTACTATGGCTACACCTTC. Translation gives CASSLAGRLSYYGYTF.

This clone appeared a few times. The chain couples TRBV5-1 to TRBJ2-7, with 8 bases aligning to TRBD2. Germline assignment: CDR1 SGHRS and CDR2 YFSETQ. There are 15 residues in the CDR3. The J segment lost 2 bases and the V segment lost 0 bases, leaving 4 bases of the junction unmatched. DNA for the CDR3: TGCGCCAGCAGCTTGGAGGGCGGGGGGACCTACGAGCAGTACTTC. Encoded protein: CASSLEGGGTYEQYF.

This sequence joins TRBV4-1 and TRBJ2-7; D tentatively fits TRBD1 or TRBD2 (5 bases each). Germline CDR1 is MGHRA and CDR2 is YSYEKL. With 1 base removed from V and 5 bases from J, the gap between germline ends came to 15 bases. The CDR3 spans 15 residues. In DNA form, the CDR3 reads TGCGCCAGCAGCCAAGTCGAGGGGTATTTGGACGAGCAGTACTTC. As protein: CASSQVEGYLDEQYF.

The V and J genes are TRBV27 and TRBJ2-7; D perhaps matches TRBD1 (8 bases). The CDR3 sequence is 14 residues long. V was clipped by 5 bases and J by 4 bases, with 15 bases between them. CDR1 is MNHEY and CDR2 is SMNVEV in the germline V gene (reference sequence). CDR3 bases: TGTGCCAGCAGTCCACAGGGGGGGGTATACGAGCAGTACTTC. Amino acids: CASSPQGGVYEQYF.

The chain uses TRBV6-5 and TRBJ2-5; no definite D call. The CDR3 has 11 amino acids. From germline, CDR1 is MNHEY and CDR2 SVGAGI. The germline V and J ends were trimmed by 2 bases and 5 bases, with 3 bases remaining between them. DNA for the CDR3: TGTGCCAGCAGTTACGGGGAGACCCAGTACTTC. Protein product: CASSYGETQYF.

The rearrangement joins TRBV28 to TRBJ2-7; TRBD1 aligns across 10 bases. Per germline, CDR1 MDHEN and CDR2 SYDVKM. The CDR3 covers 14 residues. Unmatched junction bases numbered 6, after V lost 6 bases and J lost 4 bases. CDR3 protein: CASRKTGGDYEQYF. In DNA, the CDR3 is TGTGCCAGCAGGAAGACAGGGGGCGATTACGAGCAGTACTTC.

The CDR3 spells CASSAASGANVLTF. In DNA form, the CDR3 reads TGTGCCAGCAGCGCAGCTTCTGGGGCCAACGTCCTGACTTTC. The chain combines TRBV9 with TRBJ2-6; no clear D gene. This CDR3 has 14 amino acids. Deletions cut 3 bases from V and 1 base from J, with 5 bases between. In germline, CDR1 is SGDLS, CDR2 YYNGEE.

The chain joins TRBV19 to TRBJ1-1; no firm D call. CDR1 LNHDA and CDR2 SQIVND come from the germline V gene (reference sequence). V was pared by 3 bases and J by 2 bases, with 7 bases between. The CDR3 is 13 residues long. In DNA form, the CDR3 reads TGTGCCAGTAGTATTAGTGCCAACACTGAAGCTTTCTTT. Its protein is CASSISANTEAFF.

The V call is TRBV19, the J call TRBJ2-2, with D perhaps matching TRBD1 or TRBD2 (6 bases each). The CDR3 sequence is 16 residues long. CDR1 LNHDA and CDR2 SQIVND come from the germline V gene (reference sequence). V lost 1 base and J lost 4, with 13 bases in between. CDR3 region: CASSIVRGVSTGELFF. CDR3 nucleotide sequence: TGTGCCAGTAGTATAGTGAGGGGGGTCAGCACCGGGGAGCTGTTTTTT.